The 12 T cell receptor beta chains below all came from one sample that was sequenced in a study of blood T cells in healthy people across ages. A J-beta primer mix and a sample-barcoded 5' primer were used in a second PCR of about 6 to 12 cycles. TCRdb called the 5' RACE reads again in MiXCR, with one record for every CDR3 protein. The sample lists 1.5 million to 2 million distinct CDR3 sequences; 28% were seen once. Sequenced input: blood. Receptors were obtained from a woman aged 25 to 39 in good health.

V usage is TRBV9 and J usage is TRBJ2-5; D remains unclear. CDR3 size: 15 residues. The V gene's germline CDR1 is SGDLS and CDR2 YYNGEE. Trimming stripped 0 bases from V and 5 bases from J, with 14 bases between. The CDR3 DNA follows: TGTGCCAGCAGCGTAGCGGTTGCCGGATATGAGACCCAGTACTTC. Residues: CASSVAVAGYETQYF.

This sequence joins TRBV15 and TRBJ2-5; the D is unclear. V was pared by 4 bases and J by 5 bases, with 17 bases between. This CDR3 is built from 15 residues. The germline CDR1 and CDR2 sequences are LNHNV and YYDKDF (reference sequence). The CDR3: CATSNPRSEHETQYF. In DNA, the CDR3 is TGTGCCACCAGCAATCCCCGGAGTGAGCACGAGACCCAGTACTTC.

The chain employs TRBV4-1 and TRBJ2-1; the match to TRBD2 covers 14 bases. This CDR3 has 18 amino acids. V lost 2 bases to trimming and J lost 9 bases; unmatched junction nucleotides: 12. Looked up from germline, CDR1 is MGHRA and CDR2 is YSYEKL. The CDR3 reads CASSQPRLGLAGEGEQFF. The CDR3 coding sequence is TGCGCCAGCAGCCAACCACGACTGGGACTAGCGGGAGAGGGTGAGCAGTTCTTC.

The chain recombines TRBV7-9 with TRBJ2-7, with D possibly TRBD2 on 7 matching bases. From germline, CDR1 is SEHNR and CDR2 FQNEAQ (reference sequence). This CDR3 comprises 14 residues. This chain's CDR3 is CVNSPRGGAEEQYF. CDR3 nucleotides: TGTGTCAACAGCCCTCGAGGGGGGGCGGAAGAGCAGTACTTC. The full variable domain, with the rest looked up from reference TRBV7-9 and TRBJ2-7, is DTGVSQNPRHKITKRGQNVTFRCDPISEHNRLYWYRQTLGQGPEFLTYFQNEAQLEKSRLLSDRFSAERPKGSFSTLEIQRTEQGDSAMYLCVNSPRGGAEEQYFGPGTRLTVT.

The gene calls are TRBV6-5 and TRBJ2-3; D unresolved. CDR3 size: 14 residues. The V end lost 8 bases, the J end lost 5 bases, and 17 bases lay between the germline ends. CDR1 and CDR2 from the germline V gene are MNHEY and SVGAGI. CDR3: CASDYWSWEDTQYF. CDR3 coding DNA: TGTGCCAGCGATTATTGGAGTTGGGAAGATACGCAGTATTTT.

The table lists this clonotype with a count of one. This chain connects TRBV28 to TRBJ1-1; 10 bases align to TRBD1. J was trimmed by 1 base and V by 8 bases; bases with no gene match: 7. The CDR3 sequence is 15 residues long. Germline V gene lookup returns CDR1 MDHEN and CDR2 SYDVKM. Here the CDR3 reads CASLSTGGENTEAFF. The CDR3 DNA follows: TGTGCCAGCTTGTCGACAGGGGGCGAGAACACTGAAGCTTTCTTT. The full variable domain, its missing parts supplied by reference TRBV28 and TRBJ1-1, is DVKVTQSSRYLVKRTGEKVFLECVQDMDHENMFWYRQDPGLGLRLIYFSYDVKMKEKGDIPEGYSVSREKKERFSLILESASTNQTSMYLCASLSTGGENTEAFFGQGTRLTVV.

The table lists this clonotype with a few counts. The rearrangement links TRBV6-4 to TRBJ2-3; D is possibly TRBD1 (6 bases). Germline CDR1 and CDR2: MRHNA and SNTAGT. The CDR3 extends over 13 amino acids. The germline V and J ends were trimmed by 3 bases and 5 bases, with 9 bases remaining between them. The DNA of the CDR3 is TGTGCCAGCAGTGAGGGGGCCGGAGATACGCAGTATTTT. Protein product: CASSEGAGDTQYF.

The chain combines TRBV20-1 with TRBJ1-5; tentatively, D is TRBD1 (5 bases). The germline V gene has CDR1 DFQATT and CDR2 SNEGSKA (reference sequence). Trimming removed 3 bases from V and 10 bases from J, with 16 bases in between. CDR3 length: 13 residues. The CDR3 loop reads CSASLHGGQPQHF. The CDR3 nucleotides are TGCAGTGCTAGTCTGCATGGTGGACAACCCCAGCATTTT.

The V gene is TRBV7-9, the J gene TRBJ2-1, with 9 bases aligning to TRBD1. V lost 3 bases and J lost 8; bases outside the gene matches: 11. Germline V gives CDR1 SEHNR, CDR2 FQNEAQ (reference sequence). The CDR3 extends over 16 amino acids. The CDR3 loop is CASSLRGDREEDEQFF. The CDR3 coding sequence is TGTGCCAGCAGCTTGAGGGGGGACAGGGAGGAGGATGAGCAGTTCTTC.

Comments on this clonotype: A junction boundary mismatches the germline segment, possibly from a read error. V and J are TRBV3-1 and TRBJ2-5; 7 nucleotides line up with TRBD1. CDR1 is LGHDT, CDR2 YNNKEL, per germline (reference sequence). CDR3 length equals 13 residues. The CDR3 sequence: CVSSQDRDETQYF. The DNA for the CDR3 is TGTGTCAGCAGCCAAGACAGGGACGAGACCCAGTACTTC.

Ten or more counts support this clonotype. J is TRBJ2-6 and V is TRBV7-9, with 7 bases fitting TRBD2. Germline V gene lookup returns CDR1 SEHNR and CDR2 FQNEAQ (reference sequence). V was pared by 2 bases and J by 1 base, with 8 bases of the junction left unmatched. This CDR3 is built from 18 residues. Here the CDR3 reads CASSLIRGVVSGANVLTF. The CDR3 DNA is TGTGCCAGCAGCTTAATACGGGGGGTCGTGTCTGGGGCCAACGTCCTGACTTTC.

The table lists this clonotype with a few counts. V gene TRBV14 combines with J gene TRBJ2-5; TRBD2 aligns across 11 bases. This CDR3 is built from 15 residues. CDR1 is SGHDN and CDR2 is FVKESK in the germline V gene. After removal of 4 bases from V and 11 bases from J, the junction contained 12 bases not matched to a gene. The CDR3 coding sequence is TGTGCCAGCAGCCTGGGACTAGCGGCGCCTAATGAGCAGTACTTC. It is translated as CASSLGLAAPNEQYF.